Presented here are 11 T cell receptor beta chains from one specimen sequenced in a study of blood T cell repertoires in COVID-19. Profiling relied on immunoSEQ multiplex PCR, and the TCRdb table lists in-frame clones only, not all of them. The table has about 180,000 clones, roughly 85% seen once. The sample consisted of peripheral blood. These TCRs come from a man aged 45-65 years with active or convalescent COVID-19.

The chain couples TRBV7-9 to TRBJ1-5; no reliable D call. Germline CDR1 SEHNR, CDR2 FQNEAQ (reference sequence). V was pared by 5 bases and J by 2 bases, with 13 bases between. This CDR3 is 15 amino acids long. This chain's CDR3 is CASSPPGHGNQPQHF. The DNA of the CDR3 is TGTGCCAGCAGCCCCCCCGGTCACGGCAATCAGCCCCAGCATTTT.

This rearrangement joins TRBV19 to TRBJ1-3; the match to TRBD1 covers 8 bases. This CDR3 contains 16 residues. Unmatched junction bases numbered 5, after V lost 4 bases and J lost 0 bases. Per the germline V gene, CDR1 is LNHDA and CDR2 is SQIVND (reference sequence). CDR3 in amino acids: CASSTDRVISGNTIYF. The DNA for the CDR3 is TGTGCCAGTAGTACGGACAGGGTAATCTCTGGAAACACCATATATTTT.

This rearrangement joins TRBV18 to TRBJ2-3; D call uncertain. Trimming removed 6 bases from V and 2 bases from J, with 9 bases in between. The CDR3 consists of 13 residues. CDR1 and CDR2 (germline): KGHSH, LQKENI. CDR3 bases: TGTGCCAGCTCGCCGGAGATCACAGATACGCAGTATTTT. As protein: CASSPEITDTQYF.

The CDR3 nucleotides are TGTGCCAGCAGCACCGGGACAGGGTTGTTCGGCTACACCTTC. This sequence encodes CASSTGTGLFGYTF. The V call is TRBV28, the J call TRBJ1-2; 9 bases line up with TRBD1. V gave up 6 bases and J gave up 8 bases; unmatched junction bases: 10. This CDR3 comprises 14 residues. CDR1 is MDHEN and CDR2 is SYDVKM in the germline V gene.

The chain is built from TRBV12-5 and TRBJ1-1, with a possible D match to TRBD1 (6 bases). Deletions cut 7 bases from V and 7 bases from J, with 13 bases between. Germline V lookup: CDR1 LGHNT, CDR2 FRNRAP. The CDR3 is 12 residues long. The CDR3 DNA reads TGTGCTAGTGTTAGGGACAATGATGAAGCTTTCTTT. This encodes CASVRDNDEAFF.

This chain uses TRBV5-5 with TRBJ2-7; D is unresolved. V lost 0 bases, J lost 3 bases, and 7 bases lay in between. The V gene's germline CDR1 is SGHKS and CDR2 YYEKEE (reference sequence). The CDR3 is 13 residues long. CDR3 sequence (DNA): TGTGCCAGCAGCTTGGTACCGAGCTACGAGCAGTACTTC. It is translated as CASSLVPSYEQYF.

The CDR3, as DNA: TGTGCCAGTAGCCTACAGGGGGCCCACGAGCAGTACTTC. Protein: CASSLQGAHEQYF. The rearrangement uses TRBV19 and TRBJ2-7; 9 positions match TRBD1. Germline V gives CDR1 LNHDA, CDR2 SQIVND (reference sequence). J lost 5 bases, V lost 6 bases, and 5 bases had no gene match. The CDR3 totals 13 residues.

The chain couples TRBV6-5 to TRBJ2-2, with D perhaps matching TRBD1 (6 bases). This CDR3 contains 15 residues. The V end was cut by 7 bases, the J end by 4 bases, with 16 bases between. CDR1 and CDR2 (germline): MNHEY, SVGAGI. The CDR3 DNA sequence: TGTGCCAGCACCCCTACTCGAGGGGGCACCGGGGAGCTGTTTTTT. This encodes CASTPTRGGTGELFF.

V usage is TRBV5-4 and J usage is TRBJ1-4; TRBD1 aligns across 7 bases. Germline trimming cut 3 bases from V and 4 bases from J; bases unmatched to any gene: 6. The V gene's germline CDR1 is SGHNT and CDR2 YYREEE (reference sequence). CDR3 length: 15 amino acids. Here the CDR3 DNA reads TGTGCCAGCAGCTCCACCAGGGGGAATAATGAAAAACTGTTTTTT. Translating it yields CASSSTRGNNEKLFF.

The CDR3 DNA is TGTGCCAGCAGTGAAGACGCAGGTTATGAAGCTTTCTTT. Translation: CASSEDAGYEAFF. The chain is built from TRBV6-1 and TRBJ1-1; D not resolved. This CDR3 is 13 amino acids long. The germline V and J ends were trimmed by 1 base and 7 bases, with 10 bases remaining between them. Germline-derived CDR1 and CDR2 are MNHNS and SASEGT.

The J gene is TRBJ2-3, the V gene TRBV29-1; D perhaps matches TRBD2 (6 bases). The V and J ends lost 3 bases and 3 bases respectively, with 13 bases between them. CDR3 length: 14 amino acids. Germline CDR1 and CDR2: SQVTM and ANQGSEA. CDR3 region: CSVEEGVRTDTQYF. The CDR3 DNA reads as TGCAGCGTTGAGGAGGGAGTCCGTACAGATACGCAGTATTTT.